The 28 T cell receptor beta chains listed next were all sequenced from one sample in a study of T cell responses to AZD1222 COVID-19 vaccine. Clones were sequenced by immunoSEQ multiplex PCR, and TCRdb holds only the in-frame ones, with some missing. The table has approximately 56,000 clones, approximately 83% seen once. The sample consisted of peripheral blood, taken on day 0 of AZD1222 vaccination. The receptors derive from an adult in good health.

The chain uses TRBV19 and TRBJ1-6; no reliable D call. CDR1 is LNHDA, CDR2 SQIVND, per germline (reference sequence). The CDR3 is made up of 13 amino acids. CDR3 amino acids: CGSGDSYNSPLHF. The CDR3, as DNA: TGTGGGTCTGGGGACTCCTATAATTCACCCCTCCACTTT. Full variable domain (missing parts from reference TRBV19 and TRBJ1-6): DGGITQSPKYLFRKEGQNVTLSCEQNLNHDAMYWYRQDPGQGLRLIYYSQIVNDFQKGDIAEGYSVSREKKESFPLTVTSAQKNPTAFYLCGSGDSYNSPLHFGNGTRLTVT.

The chain recombines TRBV6-1 with TRBJ2-1; a weak D match, TRBD2 (6 bases). Trimming took off 3 bases at V and 5 bases at J, with 26 bases between the two ends. This CDR3 region has 19 residues. Germline assignment: CDR1 MNHNS and CDR2 SASEGT. CDR3 nucleotides: TGTGCCAGCAGTGATTACCCGGGCTTTGTTGGCGGGAAGAACAATGAGCAGTTCTTC. It codes for CASSDYPGFVGGKNNEQFF.

The V call is TRBV6-5, the J call TRBJ1-1; perhaps TRBD1 as D (5 bases). CDR1 and CDR2 from the germline V gene are MNHEY and SVGAGI. The CDR3 runs 14 residues. Trimming took 6 bases from V and 4 from J, leaving 15 bases between them. The CDR3: CASSEVGGFTEAFF. DNA of the CDR3: TGTGCCAGCAGCGAGGTGGGGGGGTTCACTGAAGCTTTCTTT.

CDR3 nucleotides: TGTGCCAGCAGTGGCAGGTCGTTACAGGGAACAGATACGCAGTATTTT. Its protein product is CASSGRSLQGTDTQYF. The V gene is TRBV2, the J gene TRBJ2-3, with a possible D match to TRBD1 (6 bases). V dropped 4 bases and J dropped 3 bases, with 17 bases sitting between them. This CDR3 region has 16 residues. Germline loops: CDR1 SNHLY, CDR2 FYNNEI.

The chain combines TRBV15 with TRBJ2-4; 16 bases are shared with TRBD2. The CDR3 is 21 amino acids. V lost 2 bases and J lost 1; bases outside the gene matches: 11. Germline V gives CDR1 LNHNV, CDR2 YYDKDF (reference sequence). Here the CDR3 reads CATSRKTPGLAGGLAKNIQYF. In DNA, the CDR3 is TGTGCCACCAGCAGAAAAACACCGGGACTAGCGGGGGGGTTGGCCAAAAACATTCAGTACTTC.

A few counts support this clone. This chain connects TRBV19 to TRBJ1-1; D not resolved. This CDR3 is built from 12 residues. V lost 9 bases and J 0 bases, leaving 8 bases between the germline ends. The germline CDR1 and CDR2 sequences are LNHDA and SQIVND (reference sequence). The CDR3 reads CASIDMNTEAFF. The CDR3 region has the DNA TGTGCCAGCATCGACATGAACACTGAAGCTTTCTTT.

This chain connects TRBV7-8 to TRBJ1-4, with D perhaps matching TRBD1 (6 bases). CDR3 length equals 13 residues. V lost 8 bases to trimming and J lost 8 bases, with 15 bases between them. From germline, CDR1 is SGHVS and CDR2 FQNEAQ. The CDR3 sequence is CASGPGRGEKLFF. In nucleotides, the CDR3 is TGTGCCAGCGGTCCCGGAAGGGGGGAAAAACTGTTTTTT.

The CDR3 coding sequence is TGTGCCAGCAGCGCGACAGGGGCTGGGGCCAACGTCCTGACTTTC. Translating gives CASSATGAGANVLTF. V is TRBV5-4 and J is TRBJ2-6; 8 positions match TRBD1. CDR1 SGHNT and CDR2 YYREEE come from the germline V gene (reference sequence). V shed 4 bases and J 2 bases; nucleotides not matched to a gene: 2. CDR3 size: 15 residues. The entire variable domain, with the rest obtained from reference TRBV5-4 and TRBJ2-6, is as follows: ETGVTQSPTHLIKTRGQQVTLRCSSQSGHNTVSWYQQALGQGPQFIFQYYREEENGRGNFPPRFSGLQFPNYSSELNVNALELDDSALYLCASSATGAGANVLTFGAGSRLTVL.

A word on this clone: This sample includes further DNA sequences coding for the same CDR3. The chain has TRBV19 and TRBJ2-3; TRBD2 matches at 11 bases. Germline lookup yields CDR1 LNHDA and CDR2 SQIVND (reference sequence). The CDR3 runs 15 residues. The junction had 4 bases not matched to a gene; V was cut back by 4 bases and J by 4 bases. This chain's CDR3 is CASSTSGGFADTQYF. In DNA form, the CDR3 reads TGTGCCAGTAGTACTAGCGGGGGGTTCGCAGATACGCAGTATTTT.

The genes are TRBV28 and TRBJ2-3; D may be TRBD2 (7 bases). V lost 4 bases and J lost 5, with 13 bases in between. The length of the CDR3 is 14 residues. The germline gives CDR1 MDHEN, CDR2 SYDVKM. CDR3 DNA: TGTGCCAGCAGTTCCCAGGGGAGGGTAGATACGCAGTATTTT. Amino acid sequence: CASSSQGRVDTQYF.

The genes are TRBV5-6 and TRBJ2-7, with a tentative D call TRBD1 (6 bases). In germline, CDR1 is SGHDT, CDR2 YYEEEE. The CDR3 length is 14 residues. Trimming took off 4 bases at V and 1 base at J, with 12 bases between the two ends. In nucleotides, the CDR3 is TGTGCCAGCAGCCACACGGGACAATCCTACGAGCAGTACTTC. It yields the protein CASSHTGQSYEQYF.

The gene calls are TRBV11-2 and TRBJ2-5, with D possibly called TRBD1 or TRBD2 (5 bases each). V was clipped by 4 bases and J by 5 bases, with 17 bases between them. CDR1 is SGHAT and CDR2 is FQNNGV in the germline V gene. This CDR3 is built from 15 residues. The chain's CDR3 is CASSSGTLGWETQYF. The CDR3 region has the DNA TGTGCCAGCAGCTCCGGGACCCTAGGGTGGGAGACCCAGTACTTC. Drawing the rest from reference TRBV11-2 and TRBJ2-5, the complete variable domain is EAGVAQSPRYKIIEKRQSVAFWCNPISGHATLYWYQQILGQGPKLLIQFQNNGVVDDSQLPKDRFSAERLKGVDSTLKIQPAKLEDSAVYLCASSSGTLGWETQYFGPGTRLLVL.

CDR3 bases: TGTGCCAGCTCACCACCTCGGACCGGGACTAGCGGGGTCACAACCTACGAGCAGTACTTC. This encodes CASSPPRTGTSGVTTYEQYF. This chain joins TRBV18 and TRBJ2-7, with TRBD2 matching 13 bases. The ends lost 0 bases at V and 2 bases at J; junction bases unmatched: 13. Looked up from germline, CDR1 is KGHSH and CDR2 is LQKENI. The CDR3 loop spans 20 amino acids.

The V gene is TRBV14, the J gene TRBJ2-2; D uncertain. Germline CDR1 is SGHDN and CDR2 is FVKESK. Deletions cut 2 bases from V and 3 bases from J, with 7 bases between. The CDR3 loop spans 14 amino acids. CDR3 protein: CASSQLWDTGELFF. CDR3 in DNA: TGTGCCAGCAGCCAATTGTGGGACACCGGGGAGCTGTTTTTT.

The rearrangement links TRBV30 to TRBJ2-2; 7 nucleotides align to TRBD2. Germline CDR1 GTSNPN, CDR2 SVGIG (reference sequence). This CDR3 contains 14 residues. The ends lost 5 bases at V and 4 bases at J; junction bases unmatched: 7. CDR3 bases: TGTGCCTGGGGGGGGGAGGGCCGCACCGGGGAGCTGTTTTTT. It specifies CAWGGEGRTGELFF.

CDR3 loop: CASSLGLRTDTQYF. Written as DNA, the CDR3 is TGTGCCAGCAGCCTGGGACTACGGACAGATACGCAGTATTTT. V usage is TRBV5-4 and J usage is TRBJ2-3; TRBD2 aligns across 7 bases. This CDR3 is built from 14 residues. V trimming: 4 bases; J trimming: 3 bases; junction bases outside the gene matches: 5. Germline V gene data show CDR1 as SGHNT and CDR2 as YYREEE (reference sequence).

The V and J genes are TRBV5-4 and TRBJ2-5; 8 bases align to TRBD1. The CDR3 runs 14 residues. In germline, CDR1 is SGHNT, CDR2 YYREEE (reference sequence). V was clipped by 5 bases and J by 2 bases; unmatched bases: 5. The CDR3 is CASRGTGGQETQYF. The CDR3 DNA is TGTGCCAGCAGAGGGACAGGAGGTCAAGAGACCCAGTACTTC.

This chain uses TRBV7-2 with TRBJ2-2; D is unclear. The CDR3 extends over 14 amino acids. Germline values: CDR1 SGHTA, CDR2 FQGNSA. Trimming left V 5 bases short and J 2 bases short, with 9 bases between. The CDR3 region is CASSPQSNTGELFF. The DNA for the CDR3 is TGTGCCAGCAGCCCCCAAAGCAACACCGGGGAGCTGTTTTTT.

The chain has TRBV20-1 and TRBJ1-2; no clear D gene. The CDR3 extends over 13 amino acids. Germline assignment: CDR1 DFQATT and CDR2 SNEGSKA (reference sequence). With 3 bases removed from V and 4 bases from J, the gap between germline ends came to 12 bases. CDR3 in amino acids: CSASPQTSYGYTF. CDR3 nucleotides: TGCAGTGCTAGTCCCCAGACGAGCTATGGCTACACCTTC.

This clone occurred a few times. The V gene is TRBV19, the J gene TRBJ2-2, with D uncertain. In germline, CDR1 is LNHDA, CDR2 SQIVND (reference sequence). CDR3 length: 15 amino acids. Trimming removed 0 bases at V and 4 bases at J, with 9 bases between. CDR3 nucleotides: TGTGCCAGTAGTATAGATCTTACAACCACCGGGGAGCTGTTTTTT. This sequence encodes CASSIDLTTTGELFF. Complete variable domain (other parts from reference TRBV19 and TRBJ2-2): DGGITQSPKYLFRKEGQNVTLSCEQNLNHDAMYWYRQDPGQGLRLIYYSQIVNDFQKGDIAEGYSVSREKKESFPLTVTSAQKNPTAFYLCASSIDLTTTGELFFGEGSRLTVL.

The chain couples TRBV9 to TRBJ1-2, with D perhaps matching TRBD1 (6 bases). CDR1 SGDLS and CDR2 YYNGEE come from the germline V gene. The CDR3 loop spans 15 amino acids. Trimming removed 6 bases at V and 8 bases at J, with 23 bases between. CDR3 coding DNA: TGTGCCAGCAACCTGGGGGCGGGACATAACACGGGCTACACCTTC. Encoded protein: CASNLGAGHNTGYTF. The whole variable domain, remainder taken from reference TRBV9 and TRBJ1-2, is DSGVTQTPKHLITATGQRVTLRCSPRSGDLSVYWYQQSLDQGLQFLIQYYNGEERAKGNILERFSAQQFPDLHSELNLSSLELGDSALYFCASNLGAGHNTGYTFGSGTRLTVV.

V and J are TRBV7-3 and TRBJ2-1, with 7 positions matching TRBD2. The V gene end was trimmed by 5 bases and the J gene end by 5 bases; junction bases not matched to a gene: 6. This CDR3 is 14 amino acids long. Germline CDR1 reads SGHTA; CDR2 reads FQGTGA. The CDR3 region is CASSQAGNNNEQFF. The CDR3 DNA reads TGTGCCAGCAGCCAAGCGGGGAATAACAATGAGCAGTTCTTC.

In its sample, this clone was seen a few times. The chain couples TRBV9 to TRBJ2-3, with D possibly TRBD1 on 6 matching bases. The germline CDR1 and CDR2 sequences are SGDLS and YYNGEE. V lost 4 bases, J lost 4 bases, and 13 bases lay in between. The CDR3 sequence is 14 residues long. The CDR3 DNA reads TGTGCCAGCAGCTCTGACAGGTTGGCAGATACGCAGTATTTT. Protein sequence: CASSSDRLADTQYF.

The chain joins TRBV10-3 to TRBJ1-4, with no clear D. Germline assignment: CDR1 ENHRY and CDR2 SYGVKD. This CDR3 contains 10 residues. V gave up 10 bases and J gave up 8 bases, with 8 bases separating them. The CDR3 DNA follows: TGTGCCAACGAACGAGAAAAACTGTTTTTT. Amino acid sequence: CANEREKLFF.

This chain connects TRBV19 to TRBJ1-5, with TRBD1 identical over 7 bases. Germline-derived CDR1 and CDR2 are LNHDA and SQIVND (reference sequence). Trimming at V came to 3 bases and at J to 2 bases, leaving 7 bases not matched to a gene. CDR3 length: 16 amino acids. For the CDR3, the DNA is TGTGCCAGTAGTATTACAGGGGTTTTGGGCAATCAGCCCCAGCATTTT. Translation gives CASSITGVLGNQPQHF.

The table lists this clone with a few counts. The chain combines TRBV11-2 with TRBJ1-5; D not resolved. Germline assignment: CDR1 SGHAT and CDR2 FQNNGV. This CDR3 region has 13 residues. The V end was cut by 5 bases, the J end by 4 bases, with 9 bases between. For the CDR3, the DNA is TGTGCCAGCAGCGAACGAGGGAATCAGCCCCAGCATTTT. Its protein product is CASSERGNQPQHF.

J is TRBJ2-2 and V is TRBV6-5, with D possibly TRBD2 on 6 matching bases. Germline CDR1 MNHEY, CDR2 SVGAGI. Trimming left V 7 bases short and J 6 bases short, with 18 bases between. This CDR3 region has 15 residues. The chain's CDR3 is CASTVWGEDAGELFF. Here the CDR3 DNA reads TGTGCCAGCACCGTTTGGGGGGAGGACGCCGGGGAGCTGTTTTTT.

This chain connects TRBV4-2 to TRBJ2-2, with 8 bases identical to TRBD2. The length of the CDR3 is 17 residues. V shed 0 bases, J shed 4 bases, and the junction held 7 bases outside the gene matches. The germline CDR1 and CDR2 sequences are LGHNA and YNFKEQ. CDR3 in amino acids: CASSQDPGGRITGELFF. Written as DNA, the CDR3 is TGTGCCAGCAGCCAAGATCCGGGGGGGCGCATCACCGGGGAGCTGTTTTTT.